Described below is a single T cell receptor (beta chain) sequence and its context. Its antigen is currently unknown. Clones were sequenced by immunoSEQ multiplex PCR, and TCRdb holds only the in-frame ones, with some missing. In the table there are roughly 80,000 clones, 75% to 95% of which are singletons. The data derive from a study of T cell responses to AZD1222 COVID-19 vaccine. Study-wide results and limits: Two doses of AZD1222 preceded a rise in Spike-specific TCR breadth and depth. The study found vaccine-associated CD4 TCRs spanning spike, dominant at 160-218 and 743-854. Nearly half of spike-specific TCRs reportedly target unmutated variant regions. Of the AZD1222 recipients, only five to seven were seropositive at baseline.

The CDR3 is made up of 13 amino acids. Deletions cut 6 bases from V and 1 base from J, with 7 bases between. Germline CDR1 is KGHDR and CDR2 is SFDVKD. The receptor was isolated from an adult in good health. This sequence joins TRBV24-1 and TRBJ2-3; D uncertain. The source material was peripheral blood, sampled on day 0 of MenACWY control vaccination. The CDR3 reads CATSTQGTDTQYF. The CDR3 nucleotides are TGTGCCACCAGTACGCAGGGCACAGATACGCAGTATTTT.